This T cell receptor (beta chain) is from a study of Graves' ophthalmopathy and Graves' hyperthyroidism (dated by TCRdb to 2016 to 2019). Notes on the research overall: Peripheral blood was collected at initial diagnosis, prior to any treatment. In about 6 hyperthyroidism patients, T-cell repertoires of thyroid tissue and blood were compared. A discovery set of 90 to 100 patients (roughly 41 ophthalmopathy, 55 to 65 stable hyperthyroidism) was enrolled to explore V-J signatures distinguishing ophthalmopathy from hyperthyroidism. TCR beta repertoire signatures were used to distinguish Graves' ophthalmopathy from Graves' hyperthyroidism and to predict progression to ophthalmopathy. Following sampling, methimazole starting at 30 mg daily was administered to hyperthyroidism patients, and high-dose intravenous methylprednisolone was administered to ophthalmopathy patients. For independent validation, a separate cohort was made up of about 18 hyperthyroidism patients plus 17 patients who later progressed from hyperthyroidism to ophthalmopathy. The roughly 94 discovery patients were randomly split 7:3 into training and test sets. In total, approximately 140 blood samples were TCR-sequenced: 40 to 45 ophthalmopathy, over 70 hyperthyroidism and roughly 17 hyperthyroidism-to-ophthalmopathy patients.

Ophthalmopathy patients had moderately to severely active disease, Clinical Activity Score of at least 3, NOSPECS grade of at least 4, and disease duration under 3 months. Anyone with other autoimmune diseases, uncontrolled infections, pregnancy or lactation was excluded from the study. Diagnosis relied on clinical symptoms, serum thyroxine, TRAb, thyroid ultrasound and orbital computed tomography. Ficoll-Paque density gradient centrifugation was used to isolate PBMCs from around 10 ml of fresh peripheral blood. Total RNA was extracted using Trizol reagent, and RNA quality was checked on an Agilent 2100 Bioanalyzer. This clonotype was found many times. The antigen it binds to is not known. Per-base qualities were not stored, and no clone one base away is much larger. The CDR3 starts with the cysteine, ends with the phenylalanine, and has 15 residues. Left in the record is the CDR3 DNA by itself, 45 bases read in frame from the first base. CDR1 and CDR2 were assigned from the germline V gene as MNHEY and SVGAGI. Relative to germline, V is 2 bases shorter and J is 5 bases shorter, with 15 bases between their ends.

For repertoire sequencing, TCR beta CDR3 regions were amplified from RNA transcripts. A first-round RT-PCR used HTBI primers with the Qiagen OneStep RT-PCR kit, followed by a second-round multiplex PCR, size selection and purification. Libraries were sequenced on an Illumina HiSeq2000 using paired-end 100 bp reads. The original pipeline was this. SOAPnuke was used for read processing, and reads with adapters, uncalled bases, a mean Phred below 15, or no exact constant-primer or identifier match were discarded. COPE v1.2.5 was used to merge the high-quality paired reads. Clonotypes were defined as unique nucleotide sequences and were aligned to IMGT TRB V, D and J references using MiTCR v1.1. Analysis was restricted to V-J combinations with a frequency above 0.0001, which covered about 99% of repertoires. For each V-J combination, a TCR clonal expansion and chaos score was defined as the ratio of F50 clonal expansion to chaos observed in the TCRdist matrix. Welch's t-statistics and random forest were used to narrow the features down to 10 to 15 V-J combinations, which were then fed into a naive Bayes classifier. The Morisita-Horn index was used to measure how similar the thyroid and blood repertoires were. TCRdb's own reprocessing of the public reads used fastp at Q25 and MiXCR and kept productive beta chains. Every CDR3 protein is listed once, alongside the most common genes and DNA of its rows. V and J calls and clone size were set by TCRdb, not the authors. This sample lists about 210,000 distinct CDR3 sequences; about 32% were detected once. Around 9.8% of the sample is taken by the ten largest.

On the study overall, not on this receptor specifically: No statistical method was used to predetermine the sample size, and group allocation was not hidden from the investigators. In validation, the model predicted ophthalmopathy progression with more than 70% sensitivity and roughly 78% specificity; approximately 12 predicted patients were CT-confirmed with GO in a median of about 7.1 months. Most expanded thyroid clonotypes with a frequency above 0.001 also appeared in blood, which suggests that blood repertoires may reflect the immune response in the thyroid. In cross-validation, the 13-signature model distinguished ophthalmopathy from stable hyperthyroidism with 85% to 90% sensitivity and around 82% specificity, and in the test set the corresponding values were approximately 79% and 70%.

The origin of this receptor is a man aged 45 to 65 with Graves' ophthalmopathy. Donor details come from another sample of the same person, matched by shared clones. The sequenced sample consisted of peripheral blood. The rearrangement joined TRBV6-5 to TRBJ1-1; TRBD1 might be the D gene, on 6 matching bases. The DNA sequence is TGTGCCAGCAGTTACCGGGGGGGGCAGGGTACTGAAGCTTTCTTT. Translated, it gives CASSYRGGQGTEAFF.